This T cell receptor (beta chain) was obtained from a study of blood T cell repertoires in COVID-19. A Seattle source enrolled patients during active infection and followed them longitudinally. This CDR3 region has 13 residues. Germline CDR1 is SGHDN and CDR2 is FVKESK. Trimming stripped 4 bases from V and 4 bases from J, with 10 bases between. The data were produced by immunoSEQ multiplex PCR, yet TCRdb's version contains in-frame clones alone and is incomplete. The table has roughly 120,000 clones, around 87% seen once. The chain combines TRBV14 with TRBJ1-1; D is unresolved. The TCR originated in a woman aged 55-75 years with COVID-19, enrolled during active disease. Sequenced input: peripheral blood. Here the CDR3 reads CASSPHSGTEAFF. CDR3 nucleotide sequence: TGTGCCAGCAGCCCCCATAGCGGCACTGAAGCTTTCTTT.